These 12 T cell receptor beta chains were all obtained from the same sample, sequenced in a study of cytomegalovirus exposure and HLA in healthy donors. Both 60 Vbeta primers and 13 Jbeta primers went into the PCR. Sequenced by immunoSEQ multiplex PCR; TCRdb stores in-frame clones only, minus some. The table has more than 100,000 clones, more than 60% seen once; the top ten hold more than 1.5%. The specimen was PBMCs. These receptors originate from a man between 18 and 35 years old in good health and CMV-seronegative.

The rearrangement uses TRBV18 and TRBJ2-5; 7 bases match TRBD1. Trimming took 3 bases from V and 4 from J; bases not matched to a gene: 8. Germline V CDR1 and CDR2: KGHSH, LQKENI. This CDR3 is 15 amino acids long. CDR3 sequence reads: CASSPANRGLETQYF. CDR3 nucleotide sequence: TGTGCCAGCTCACCTGCGAACAGGGGCCTAGAGACCCAGTACTTC.

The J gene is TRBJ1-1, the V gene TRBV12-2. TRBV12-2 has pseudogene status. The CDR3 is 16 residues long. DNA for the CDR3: TGTGCAAGTCGCTTAGCTCCGGGGAAGGTGGTCACTGAAGCTTTCTTT. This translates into CASRLAPGKVVTEAFF.

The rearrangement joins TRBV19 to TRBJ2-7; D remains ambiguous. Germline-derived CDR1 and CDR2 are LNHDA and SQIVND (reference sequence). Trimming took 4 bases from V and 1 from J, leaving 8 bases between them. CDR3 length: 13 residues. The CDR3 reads CASSRGESYEQYF. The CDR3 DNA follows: TGTGCCAGTAGTAGAGGAGAGTCCTACGAGCAGTACTTC.

The CDR3 sequence: CASSQELGRGRRTEAFF. In nucleotides, the CDR3 is TGCGCCAGCAGCCAAGAGTTGGGCAGGGGGCGCCGGACTGAAGCTTTCTTT. The V call is TRBV4-3, the J call TRBJ1-1; 8 bases align to TRBD1. This CDR3 is built from 17 residues. Trimming removed 0 bases from V and 5 bases from J; junction bases left unmatched: 11. CDR1 and CDR2 (germline): LGHNA, YSLEER.

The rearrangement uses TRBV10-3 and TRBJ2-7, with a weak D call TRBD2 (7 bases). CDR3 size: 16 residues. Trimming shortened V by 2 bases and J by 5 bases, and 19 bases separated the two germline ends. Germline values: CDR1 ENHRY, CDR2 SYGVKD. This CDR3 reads CAISEGSGRGSNEQYF. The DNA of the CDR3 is TGTGCCATCAGTGAGGGTTCGGGGAGGGGGAGCAACGAGCAGTACTTC.

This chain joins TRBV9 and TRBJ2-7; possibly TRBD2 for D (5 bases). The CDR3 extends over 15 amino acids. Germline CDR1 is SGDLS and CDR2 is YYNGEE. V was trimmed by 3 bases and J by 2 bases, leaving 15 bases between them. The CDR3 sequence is CASSDPRSGTYEQYF. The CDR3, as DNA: TGTGCCAGCAGCGACCCGAGGAGCGGAACCTACGAGCAGTACTTC.

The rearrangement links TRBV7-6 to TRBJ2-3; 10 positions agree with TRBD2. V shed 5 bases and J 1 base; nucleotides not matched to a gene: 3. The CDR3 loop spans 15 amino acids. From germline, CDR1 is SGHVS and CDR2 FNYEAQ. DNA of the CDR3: TGTGCCAGCAGCGCAGGACTAGCGGGCACAGATACGCAGTATTTT. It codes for CASSAGLAGTDTQYF.

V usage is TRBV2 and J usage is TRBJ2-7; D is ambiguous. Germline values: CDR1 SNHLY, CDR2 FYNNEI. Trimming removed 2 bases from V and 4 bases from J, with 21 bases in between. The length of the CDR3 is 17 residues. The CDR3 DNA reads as TGTGCCAGCAGTGAAACGGGTCGGCGGCCGTCTGCATACGAGCAGTACTTC. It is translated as CASSETGRRPSAYEQYF.

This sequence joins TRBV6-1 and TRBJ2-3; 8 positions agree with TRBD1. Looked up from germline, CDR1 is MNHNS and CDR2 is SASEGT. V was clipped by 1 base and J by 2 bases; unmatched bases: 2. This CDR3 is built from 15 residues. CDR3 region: CASSEGDRNTDTQYF. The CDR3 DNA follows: TGTGCCAGCAGTGAAGGGGACAGGAACACAGATACGCAGTATTTT.

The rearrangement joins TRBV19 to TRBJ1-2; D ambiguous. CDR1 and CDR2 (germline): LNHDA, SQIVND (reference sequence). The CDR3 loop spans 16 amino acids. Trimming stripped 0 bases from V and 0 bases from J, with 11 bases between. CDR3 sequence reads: CASSIEVGRPNYGYTF. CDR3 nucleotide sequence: TGTGCCAGTAGTATAGAAGTGGGGAGGCCTAACTATGGCTACACCTTC.

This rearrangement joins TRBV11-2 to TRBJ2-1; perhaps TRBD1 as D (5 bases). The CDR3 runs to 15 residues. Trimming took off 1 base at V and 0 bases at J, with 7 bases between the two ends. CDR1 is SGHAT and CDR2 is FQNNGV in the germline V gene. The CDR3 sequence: CASSLGQGSYNEQFF. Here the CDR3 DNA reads TGTGCCAGCAGCTTAGGGCAGGGCTCCTACAATGAGCAGTTCTTC.

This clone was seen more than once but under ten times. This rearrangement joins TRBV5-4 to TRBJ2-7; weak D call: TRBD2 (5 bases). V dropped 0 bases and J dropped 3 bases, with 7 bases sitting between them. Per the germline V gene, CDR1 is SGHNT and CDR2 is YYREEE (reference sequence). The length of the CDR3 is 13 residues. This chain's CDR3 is CASSLDRDYEQYF. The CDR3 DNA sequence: TGTGCCAGCAGCTTGGACCGGGACTACGAGCAGTACTTC. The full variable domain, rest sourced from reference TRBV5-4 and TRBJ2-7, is ETGVTQSPTHLIKTRGQQVTLRCSSQSGHNTVSWYQQALGQGPQFIFQYYREEENGRGNFPPRFSGLQFPNYSSELNVNALELDDSALYLCASSLDRDYEQYFGPGTRLTVT.